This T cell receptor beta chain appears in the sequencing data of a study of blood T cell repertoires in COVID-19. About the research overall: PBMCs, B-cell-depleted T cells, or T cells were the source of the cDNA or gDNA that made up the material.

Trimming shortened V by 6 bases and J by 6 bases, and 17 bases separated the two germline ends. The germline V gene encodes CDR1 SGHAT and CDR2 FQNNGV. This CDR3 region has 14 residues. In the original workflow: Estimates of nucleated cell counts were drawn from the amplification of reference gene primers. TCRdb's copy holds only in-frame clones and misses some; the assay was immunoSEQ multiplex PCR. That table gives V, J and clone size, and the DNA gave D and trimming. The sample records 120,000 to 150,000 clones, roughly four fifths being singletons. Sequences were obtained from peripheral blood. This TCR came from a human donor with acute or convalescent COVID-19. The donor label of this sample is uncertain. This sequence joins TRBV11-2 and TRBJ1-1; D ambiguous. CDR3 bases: TGTGCCAGCAGATCAACGCGGGCGACGCCTGAAGCTTTCTTT. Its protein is CASRSTRATPEAFF. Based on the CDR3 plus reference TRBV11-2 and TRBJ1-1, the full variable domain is EAGVAQSPRYKIIEKRQSVAFWCNPISGHATLYWYQQILGQGPKLLIQFQNNGVVDDSQLPKDRFSAERLKGVDSTLKIQPAKLEDSAVYLCASRSTRATPEAFFGQGTRLTVV.